These 28 T cell receptor beta chains came from one sample sequenced in a study of T cells in Graves' hyperthyroidism and ophthalmopathy. TCR beta CDR3 regions were amplified from RNA transcripts. HTBI primers drove first-round RT-PCR of the TCR CDR3. TCRdb fed the multiplex PCR reads into MiXCR, producing one record per CDR3 protein. The data contain more than 450,000 distinct CDR3 sequences, 14% of them singletons. Sequenced input: blood. These receptors all stem from a woman in her 40s with Graves' hyperthyroidism.

This clonotype was observed a handful of times. The chain employs TRBV30 and TRBJ2-3; weak D call: TRBD1 (6 bases). Germline V lookup: CDR1 GTSNPN, CDR2 SVGIG (reference sequence). Between the trimmed V and J ends, which lost 7 bases and 6 bases, there was a span of 8 bases. The CDR3 is 10 residues long. The CDR3 loop reads CAYRVDTQYF. CDR3 DNA sequence: TGTGCCTACAGGGTCGATACGCAGTATTTT.

J is TRBJ2-6 and V is TRBV20-1, with 7 bases that match TRBD1. V lost 5 bases, J lost 3 bases, and 7 bases stayed unmatched. This CDR3 is built from 15 residues. Germline lookup yields CDR1 DFQATT and CDR2 SNEGSKA (reference sequence). The CDR3 region is CSAQRDRVGANVLTF. CDR3 DNA: TGCAGTGCTCAACGCGACAGGGTTGGGGCCAACGTCCTGACTTTC.

The chain has TRBV19 and TRBJ2-2; the D gene could be TRBD1 or TRBD2 (6 bases each). The germline gives CDR1 LNHDA, CDR2 SQIVND (reference sequence). V dropped 1 base and J dropped 4 bases, with 10 bases sitting between them. The CDR3 is 15 residues long. Here the CDR3 DNA reads TGTGCCAGTAGTATAGGTTCGGGGGCCACCGGGGAGCTGTTTTTT. This translates into CASSIGSGATGELFF.

This clonotype was recorded at least ten times. The chain recombines TRBV29-1 with TRBJ1-2; TRBD1 aligns across 7 bases. Unmatched junction bases numbered 11, after V lost 7 bases and J lost 3 bases. CDR3 length: 14 residues. The germline V gene has CDR1 SQVTM and CDR2 ANQGSEA. DNA for the CDR3: TGCAGCGCTTCCGAGAGGGACAGCTACTATGGCTACACCTTC. This gives the protein CSASERDSYYGYTF.

The chain links TRBV4-2 to TRBJ1-5; D possibly corresponds to TRBD1 (5 bases). In germline, CDR1 is LGHNA, CDR2 YNFKEQ. Trimming took off 0 bases at V and 4 bases at J, with 13 bases between the two ends. There are 16 residues in the CDR3. The CDR3, as DNA: TGTGCCAGCAGCCAAGAATTTGACAGTTATAATCAGCCCCAGCATTTT. Its protein product is CASSQEFDSYNQPQHF.

The rearrangement uses TRBV24-1 and TRBJ1-5; 10 bases align to TRBD1. The CDR3 contains 16 residues. The junction had 5 bases not matched to a gene; V was cut back by 2 bases and J by 5 bases. CDR1 KGHDR and CDR2 SFDVKD come from the germline V gene. The CDR3 spells CATSDSAGQGYQPQHF. In DNA, the CDR3 is TGTGCCACCAGTGATTCCGCGGGACAGGGGTATCAGCCCCAGCATTTT.

This clonotype turned up a few times. The chain employs TRBV27 and TRBJ1-2; TRBD1 matches 7 bases. The CDR3 loop spans 12 amino acids. Germline V gives CDR1 MNHEY, CDR2 SMNVEV (reference sequence). V trimming: 6 bases; J trimming: 7 bases; junction bases outside the gene matches: 5. CDR3 in amino acids: CASRSAGGGYTF. For the CDR3, the DNA is TGTGCCAGCAGGTCAGCAGGGGGTGGCTACACCTTC.

The V gene is TRBV30, the J gene TRBJ2-4; D not certain. Looked up from germline, CDR1 is GTSNPN and CDR2 is SVGIG (reference sequence). This CDR3 has 14 amino acids. The ends were cut back, 4 bases at V and 1 base at J, with 11 bases in the middle. As DNA, the CDR3 is TGTGCCTGGACCGGGTCACGGGCCAAAAACATTCAGTACTTC. Translated, it gives CAWTGSRAKNIQYF.

This clonotype was seen many times. V is TRBV28 and J is TRBJ1-1; D uncertain. The germline V and J ends were trimmed by 6 bases and 3 bases, with 8 bases remaining between them. This CDR3 region has 12 residues. The germline gives CDR1 MDHEN, CDR2 SYDVKM. This chain's CDR3 is CASSRWDTEAFF. The DNA of the CDR3 is TGTGCCAGCAGCCGTTGGGACACTGAAGCTTTCTTT.

This clonotype came up a few times. This chain connects TRBV6-1 to TRBJ2-7; D possibly corresponds to TRBD2 (6 bases). Trimming cost V 6 bases and J 1 base, with 13 bases left between them. The CDR3 loop spans 14 amino acids. CDR1 and CDR2 from the germline V gene are MNHNS and SASEGT. The CDR3 sequence is CASSPQRVSYEQYF. The CDR3 DNA follows: TGTGCCAGCAGCCCCCAGCGGGTATCCTACGAGCAGTACTTC.

The V call is TRBV5-5, the J call TRBJ2-5; TRBD1 matches at 9 bases. J gave up 5 bases and V 0 bases, and 5 bases lay outside the gene matches. The CDR3 sequence is 15 residues long. CDR1 SGHKS and CDR2 YYEKEE come from the germline V gene (reference sequence). This CDR3 reads CASSLGGDRVETQYF. The CDR3 nucleotides are TGTGCCAGCAGCTTGGGAGGGGACAGGGTTGAGACCCAGTACTTC.

This clonotype has just a few counts. The chain has TRBV19 and TRBJ2-2; D unclear. V was pared by 6 bases and J by 1 base, with 3 bases between. The V gene's germline CDR1 is LNHDA and CDR2 SQIVND (reference sequence). This CDR3 region has 12 residues. This CDR3 reads CASRQNTGELFF. The DNA for the CDR3 is TGTGCCAGTAGGCAGAACACCGGGGAGCTGTTTTTT.

This clonotype was counted many times. The V call is TRBV12-3 or TRBV12-4, the J call TRBJ2-1; 8 positions agree with TRBD2. The CDR3 contains 17 residues. V lost 5 bases to trimming and J lost 4 bases; unmatched junction nucleotides: 13. The CDR3 coding sequence is TGTGCCAGCAGTGCTCCCTTCCGGGAGGGAAAATACAATGAGCAGTTCTTC. Its protein product is CASSAPFREGKYNEQFF.

This clonotype was counted a few times. The rearrangement links TRBV20-1 to TRBJ2-7, with 8 bases that match TRBD1. The V gene end was trimmed by 2 bases and the J gene end by 4 bases; junction bases not matched to a gene: 4. Germline lookup yields CDR1 DFQATT and CDR2 SNEGSKA (reference sequence). CDR3 length: 13 residues. The CDR3 sequence: CSARPGGAYEQYF. DNA of the CDR3: TGCAGTGCTAGACCAGGGGGCGCGTACGAGCAGTACTTC.

At least ten counts were recorded for this clonotype. The rearrangement joins TRBV12-3 or TRBV12-4 to TRBJ1-5; D may be TRBD1 (5 bases). V gave up 6 bases and J gave up 3 bases, with 15 bases separating them. The CDR3 contains 15 residues. CDR3 region: CASSLGAGNNQPQHF. As DNA, the CDR3 is TGTGCCAGCAGCCTAGGGGCGGGTAACAATCAGCCCCAGCATTTT.

The chain uses TRBV29-1 and TRBJ2-7, with 9 bases that match TRBD1. With 6 bases clipped from V and 6 bases from J, the junction kept 6 bases outside the gene matches. The CDR3 totals 12 residues. From germline, CDR1 is SQVTM and CDR2 ANQGSEA. CDR3 sequence reads: CSVPSTGGEQYF. CDR3 bases: TGCAGCGTGCCATCGACAGGGGGCGAGCAGTACTTC.

The chain combines TRBV10-3 with TRBJ1-5; D might be TRBD1 (5 bases). Germline V gives CDR1 ENHRY, CDR2 SYGVKD. V lost 0 bases to trimming and J lost 7 bases, with 10 bases between them. The CDR3 extends over 14 amino acids. CDR3 sequence (DNA): TGTGCCATCAGTGAGTCCATGGAGGGGCAGCCCCAGCATTTT. As protein: CAISESMEGQPQHF.

This clonotype occurred a few times. The rearrangement joins TRBV3-1 to TRBJ2-7, with 8 positions matching TRBD1. The V gene's germline CDR1 is LGHDT and CDR2 YNNKEL (reference sequence). V gave up 4 bases and J gave up 6 bases; unmatched junction bases: 5. The CDR3 sequence is 13 residues long. The CDR3 DNA reads TGTGCCAGCAGCCGACAAACAGGGGGCGAGCAGTACTTC. Its translation: CASSRQTGGEQYF.

This clonotype was detected many times. V is TRBV10-3 and J is TRBJ2-5; TRBD1 is a possible D gene (6 bases). The germline V gene encodes CDR1 ENHRY and CDR2 SYGVKD. CDR3 length equals 13 residues. The ends were cut back, 5 bases at V and 2 bases at J, with 9 bases in the middle. CDR3 loop: CAISTTGQETQYF. For the CDR3, the DNA is TGTGCCATCAGTACCACAGGGCAAGAGACCCAGTACTTC.

The table lists this clonotype with many counts. The chain is built from TRBV28 and TRBJ1-1; possible D gene TRBD1, 5 bases. Germline values: CDR1 MDHEN, CDR2 SYDVKM. V was clipped by 4 bases and J by 3 bases, with 15 bases between them. This CDR3 is 15 amino acids long. The CDR3 coding sequence is TGTGCCAGCAGTTCCGAGACAGATGTTTACACTGAAGCTTTCTTT. Its translation: CASSSETDVYTEAFF.

This sequence joins TRBV6-2 or TRBV6-3 and TRBJ2-1, with 12 nucleotides matching TRBD2. The ends lost 5 bases at V and 9 bases at J; junction bases unmatched: 8. The CDR3 has 15 residues. In germline, CDR1 is MNHEY, CDR2 SVGEGT. The DNA for the CDR3 is TGTGCCAGCAGTCCGACTAGCGGGAGATACGGTGAGCAGTTCTTC. Its translation: CASSPTSGRYGEQFF.

This clonotype was seen many times. The V call is TRBV27, the J call TRBJ2-2; 9 nucleotides match TRBD1. Germline trimming cut 7 bases from V and 5 bases from J; bases unmatched to any gene: 8. Germline values: CDR1 MNHEY, CDR2 SMNVEV (reference sequence). The CDR3 is 15 amino acids. CDR3: CASNRQGVRTGELFF. CDR3 coding DNA: TGTGCCAGCAATCGACAGGGGGTTAGGACCGGGGAGCTGTTTTTT.

This clonotype has a handful of counts. The CDR3 loop is CASSYPGQGADGYTF. Written as DNA, the CDR3 is TGTGCCAGCAGTTACCCGGGACAGGGGGCCGATGGCTACACCTTC. This chain joins TRBV6-2 or TRBV6-3 and TRBJ1-2, with 12 bases identical to TRBD1. CDR3 length equals 15 residues. The V gene's germline CDR1 is MNHEY and CDR2 SVGEGT. With 2 bases clipped from V and 6 bases from J, the junction kept 4 bases outside the gene matches.

About this clonotype itself: It may be a read error: a sequence one base away is much more abundant. This chain joins TRBV10-3 and TRBJ2-7; D is undetermined. V was clipped by 10 bases and J by 6 bases, with 13 bases between them. Per the germline V gene, CDR1 is ENHRY and CDR2 is SYGVKD. This CDR3 has 11 amino acids. The CDR3 sequence: CATAQASEQYF. CDR3 nucleotide sequence: TGTGCCACGGCCCAAGCCTCCGAGCAGTACTTC.

This clonotype occurred many times. The chain employs TRBV3-1 and TRBJ2-3; TRBD2 aligns across 13 bases. Per germline, CDR1 LGHDT and CDR2 YNNKEL (reference sequence). The CDR3 length is 16 residues. J was trimmed by 4 bases and V by 3 bases; bases with no gene match: 4. Here the CDR3 reads CASSQALAGGADTQYF. The CDR3 coding sequence is TGTGCCAGCAGCCAGGCACTAGCGGGAGGGGCAGATACGCAGTATTTT.

This clonotype was recorded at least ten times. The J gene is TRBJ2-2, the V gene TRBV20-1; 7 bases are shared with TRBD2. Germline CDR1 DFQATT, CDR2 SNEGSKA (reference sequence). The CDR3 sequence is 14 residues long. V was pared by 3 bases and J by 6 bases, with 7 bases of the junction left unmatched. In DNA, the CDR3 is TGCAGTGCTAGGGATACTAGCGTAGCCGGGGAGCTGTTTTTT. Translation: CSARDTSVAGELFF.

The DNA of the CDR3 is TGTGCCAGTAGTAAGGGACACCTGAACACTGAAGCTTTCTTT. It yields the protein CASSKGHLNTEAFF. The chain combines TRBV19 with TRBJ1-1; D is possibly TRBD1 (6 bases). Germline V gene data show CDR1 as LNHDA and CDR2 as SQIVND (reference sequence). Trimming stripped 4 bases from V and 0 bases from J, with 9 bases between. This CDR3 contains 14 residues.

This clonotype was recorded at least ten times. The chain is built from TRBV9 and TRBJ1-5; 9 bases match TRBD1. The CDR3 loop spans 13 amino acids. Germline V lookup: CDR1 SGDLS, CDR2 YYNGEE. Trimming at V came to 10 bases and at J to 2 bases, leaving 4 bases not matched to a gene. The CDR3 loop is CALQGAGNQPQHF. CDR3 nucleotide sequence: TGTGCCTTACAGGGGGCCGGCAATCAGCCCCAGCATTTT.